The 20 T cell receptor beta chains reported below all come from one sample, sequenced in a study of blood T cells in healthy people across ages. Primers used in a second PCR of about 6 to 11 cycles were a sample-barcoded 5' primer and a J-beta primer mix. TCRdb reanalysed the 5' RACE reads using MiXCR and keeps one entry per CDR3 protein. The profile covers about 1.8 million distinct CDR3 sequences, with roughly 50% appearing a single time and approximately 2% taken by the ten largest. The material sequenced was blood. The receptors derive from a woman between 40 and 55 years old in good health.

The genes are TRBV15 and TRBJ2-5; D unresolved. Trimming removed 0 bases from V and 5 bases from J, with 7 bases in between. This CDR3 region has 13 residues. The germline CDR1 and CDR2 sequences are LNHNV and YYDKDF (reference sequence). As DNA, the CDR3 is TGTGCCACCAGCAGAGATAGTGGGGAGACCCAGTACTTC. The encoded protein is CATSRDSGETQYF.

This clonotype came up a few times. The CDR3 DNA reads TGCGCCAGCAGCCAAGCTGCTACTAGCCTGGTTCATGAGCAGTTCTTC. Translation gives CASSQAATSLVHEQFF. The chain carries TRBV4-3 and TRBJ2-1, with D possibly matching TRBD2 (6 bases). The CDR3 has 16 residues. Germline V gene data show CDR1 as LGHNA and CDR2 as YSLEER. Between the trimmed V and J ends, which lost 1 base and 8 bases, there was a span of 18 bases.

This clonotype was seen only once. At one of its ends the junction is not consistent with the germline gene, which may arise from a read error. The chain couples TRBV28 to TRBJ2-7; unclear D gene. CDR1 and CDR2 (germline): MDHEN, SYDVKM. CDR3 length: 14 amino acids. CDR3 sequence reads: CAGSSGSSSYEQYF. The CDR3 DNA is TGTGCCGGCAGTTCCGGGTCGAGCTCCTACGAGCAGTACTTC. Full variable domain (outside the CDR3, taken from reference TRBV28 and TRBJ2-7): DVKVTQSSRYLVKRTGEKVFLECVQDMDHENMFWYRQDPGLGLRLIYFSYDVKMKEKGDIPEGYSVSREKKERFSLILESASTNQTSMYLCAGSSGSSSYEQYFGPGTRLTVT.

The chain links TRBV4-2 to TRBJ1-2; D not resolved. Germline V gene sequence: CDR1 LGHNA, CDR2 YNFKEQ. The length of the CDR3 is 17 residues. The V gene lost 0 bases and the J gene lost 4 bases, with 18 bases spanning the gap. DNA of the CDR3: TGTGCCAGCAGCCAAGATCATGGTGGCCCACCGAGCTATGGCTACACCTTC. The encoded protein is CASSQDHGGPPSYGYTF.

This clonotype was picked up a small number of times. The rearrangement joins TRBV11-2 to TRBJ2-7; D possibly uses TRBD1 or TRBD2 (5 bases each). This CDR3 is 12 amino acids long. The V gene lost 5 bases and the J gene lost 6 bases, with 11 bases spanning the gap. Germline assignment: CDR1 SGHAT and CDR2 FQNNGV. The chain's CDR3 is CASSPVGVEQYF. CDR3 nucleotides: TGTGCCAGCAGCCCGGTGGGGGTCGAGCAGTACTTC.

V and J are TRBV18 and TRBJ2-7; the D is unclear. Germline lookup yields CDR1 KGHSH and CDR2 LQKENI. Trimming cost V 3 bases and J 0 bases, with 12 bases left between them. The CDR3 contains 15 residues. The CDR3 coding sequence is TGTGCCAGCTCACCCAGGCAGAAGAGCTCCTACGAGCAGTACTTC. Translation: CASSPRQKSSYEQYF.

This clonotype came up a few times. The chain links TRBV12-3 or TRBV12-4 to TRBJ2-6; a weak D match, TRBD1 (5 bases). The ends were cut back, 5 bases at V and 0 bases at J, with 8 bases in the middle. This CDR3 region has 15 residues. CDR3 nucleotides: TGTGCCAGCAGTGCGACAGTCTCTGGGGCCAACGTCCTGACTTTC. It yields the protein CASSATVSGANVLTF.

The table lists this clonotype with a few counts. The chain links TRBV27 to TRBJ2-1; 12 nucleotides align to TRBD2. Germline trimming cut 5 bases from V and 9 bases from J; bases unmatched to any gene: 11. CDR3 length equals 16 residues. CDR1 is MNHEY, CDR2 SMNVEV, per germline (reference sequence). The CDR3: CASSPPSGGARSEQFF. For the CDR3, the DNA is TGTGCCAGCAGTCCCCCTAGCGGGGGGGCCAGGAGTGAGCAGTTCTTC.

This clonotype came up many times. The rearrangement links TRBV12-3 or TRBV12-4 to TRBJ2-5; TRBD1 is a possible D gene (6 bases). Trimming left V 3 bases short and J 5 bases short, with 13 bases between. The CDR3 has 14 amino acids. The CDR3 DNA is TGTGCCAGCAGTTTTGGTGCCAGGGGTGAGACCCAGTACTTC. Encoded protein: CASSFGARGETQYF.

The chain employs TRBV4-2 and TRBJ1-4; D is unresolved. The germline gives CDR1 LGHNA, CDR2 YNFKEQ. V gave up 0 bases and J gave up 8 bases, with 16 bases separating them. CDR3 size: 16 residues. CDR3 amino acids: CASSQDGASHGEKLFF. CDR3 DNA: TGTGCCAGCAGCCAAGATGGTGCATCCCACGGGGAAAAACTGTTTTTT.

The CDR3 protein is CASASGGAYEQFF. Here the CDR3 DNA reads TGTGCCAGTGCCAGCGGGGGGGCTTATGAGCAGTTCTTC. The chain joins TRBV28 to TRBJ2-1; 10 nucleotides agree with TRBD2. Germline trimming cut 9 bases from V and 8 bases from J; bases unmatched to any gene: 7. The germline CDR1 and CDR2 sequences are MDHEN and SYDVKM. This CDR3 region has 13 residues. The complete variable domain, with remaining parts taken from reference TRBV28 and TRBJ2-1, reads DVKVTQSSRYLVKRTGEKVFLECVQDMDHENMFWYRQDPGLGLRLIYFSYDVKMKEKGDIPEGYSVSREKKERFSLILESASTNQTSMYLCASASGGAYEQFFGPGTRLTVL.

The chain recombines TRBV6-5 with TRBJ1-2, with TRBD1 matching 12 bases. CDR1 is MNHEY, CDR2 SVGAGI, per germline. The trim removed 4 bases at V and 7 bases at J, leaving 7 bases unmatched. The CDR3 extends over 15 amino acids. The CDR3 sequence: CASSSLGTGGGGYTF. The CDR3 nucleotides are TGTGCCAGCAGTTCCCTAGGGACAGGGGGCGGTGGCTACACCTTC.

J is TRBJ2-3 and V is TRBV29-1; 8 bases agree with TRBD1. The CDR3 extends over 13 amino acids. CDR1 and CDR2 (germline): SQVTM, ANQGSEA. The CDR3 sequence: CSSDRGGTDTQYF. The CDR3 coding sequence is TGCAGTTCAGACAGGGGCGGAACAGATACGCAGTATTTT.

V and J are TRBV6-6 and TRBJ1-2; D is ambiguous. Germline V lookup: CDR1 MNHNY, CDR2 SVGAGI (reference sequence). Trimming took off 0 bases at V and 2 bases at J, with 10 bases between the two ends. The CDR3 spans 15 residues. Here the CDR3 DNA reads TGTGCCAGCAGTTACTCCGTGGCAACCAACTATGGCTACACCTTC. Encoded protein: CASSYSVATNYGYTF.

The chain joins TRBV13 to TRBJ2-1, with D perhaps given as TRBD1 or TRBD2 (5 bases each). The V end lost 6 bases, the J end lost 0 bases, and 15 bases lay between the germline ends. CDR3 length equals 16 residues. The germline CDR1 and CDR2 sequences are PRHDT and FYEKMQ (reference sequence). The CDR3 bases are TGTGCCAGCAGTTCCGGGACGGCGAGCTCCTACAATGAGCAGTTCTTC. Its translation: CASSSGTASSYNEQFF. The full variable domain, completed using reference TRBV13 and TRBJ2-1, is AAGVIQSPRHLIKEKRETATLKCYPIPRHDTVYWYQQGPGQDPQFLISFYEKMQSDKGSIPDRFSAQQFSDYHSELNMSSLELGDSALYFCASSSGTASSYNEQFFGPGTRLTVL.

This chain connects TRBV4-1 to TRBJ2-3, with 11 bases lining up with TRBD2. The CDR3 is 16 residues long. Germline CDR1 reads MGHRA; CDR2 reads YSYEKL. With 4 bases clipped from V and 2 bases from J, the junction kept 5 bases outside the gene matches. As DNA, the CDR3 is TGCGCCAGCAGCCTCCAGACTAGCGGGGTCACAGATACGCAGTATTTT. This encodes CASSLQTSGVTDTQYF.

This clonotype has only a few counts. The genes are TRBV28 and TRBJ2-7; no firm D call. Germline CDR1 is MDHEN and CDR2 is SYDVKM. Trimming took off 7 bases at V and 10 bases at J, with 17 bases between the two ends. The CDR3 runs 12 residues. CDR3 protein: CASNSRPTRQYF. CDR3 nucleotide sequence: TGTGCCAGCAACTCGAGACCAACCCGTCAGTACTTC.

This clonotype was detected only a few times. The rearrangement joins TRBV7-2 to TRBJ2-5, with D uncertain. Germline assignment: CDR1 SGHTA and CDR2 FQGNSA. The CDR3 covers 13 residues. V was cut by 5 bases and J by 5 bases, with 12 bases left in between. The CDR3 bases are TGTGCCAGCAGCCGGTCTTTCGATGAGACCCAGTACTTC. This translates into CASSRSFDETQYF.

CDR3 sequence: CASRGQAFSYEQYF. CDR3 nucleotide sequence: TGTGCCAGCAGGGGACAGGCCTTCTCCTACGAGCAGTACTTC. The chain links TRBV2 to TRBJ2-7; 8 bases fit TRBD1. V gave up 6 bases and J gave up 0 bases; unmatched junction bases: 4. Germline V gene data show CDR1 as SNHLY and CDR2 as FYNNEI. The CDR3 runs 14 residues.

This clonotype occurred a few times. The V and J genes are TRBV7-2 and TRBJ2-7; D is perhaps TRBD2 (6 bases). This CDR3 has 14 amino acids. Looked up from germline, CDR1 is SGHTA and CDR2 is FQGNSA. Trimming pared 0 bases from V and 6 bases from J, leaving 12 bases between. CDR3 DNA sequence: TGTGCCAGCAGCTTAGCTCGGGGGACGGGCGAGCAGTACTTC. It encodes CASSLARGTGEQYF.